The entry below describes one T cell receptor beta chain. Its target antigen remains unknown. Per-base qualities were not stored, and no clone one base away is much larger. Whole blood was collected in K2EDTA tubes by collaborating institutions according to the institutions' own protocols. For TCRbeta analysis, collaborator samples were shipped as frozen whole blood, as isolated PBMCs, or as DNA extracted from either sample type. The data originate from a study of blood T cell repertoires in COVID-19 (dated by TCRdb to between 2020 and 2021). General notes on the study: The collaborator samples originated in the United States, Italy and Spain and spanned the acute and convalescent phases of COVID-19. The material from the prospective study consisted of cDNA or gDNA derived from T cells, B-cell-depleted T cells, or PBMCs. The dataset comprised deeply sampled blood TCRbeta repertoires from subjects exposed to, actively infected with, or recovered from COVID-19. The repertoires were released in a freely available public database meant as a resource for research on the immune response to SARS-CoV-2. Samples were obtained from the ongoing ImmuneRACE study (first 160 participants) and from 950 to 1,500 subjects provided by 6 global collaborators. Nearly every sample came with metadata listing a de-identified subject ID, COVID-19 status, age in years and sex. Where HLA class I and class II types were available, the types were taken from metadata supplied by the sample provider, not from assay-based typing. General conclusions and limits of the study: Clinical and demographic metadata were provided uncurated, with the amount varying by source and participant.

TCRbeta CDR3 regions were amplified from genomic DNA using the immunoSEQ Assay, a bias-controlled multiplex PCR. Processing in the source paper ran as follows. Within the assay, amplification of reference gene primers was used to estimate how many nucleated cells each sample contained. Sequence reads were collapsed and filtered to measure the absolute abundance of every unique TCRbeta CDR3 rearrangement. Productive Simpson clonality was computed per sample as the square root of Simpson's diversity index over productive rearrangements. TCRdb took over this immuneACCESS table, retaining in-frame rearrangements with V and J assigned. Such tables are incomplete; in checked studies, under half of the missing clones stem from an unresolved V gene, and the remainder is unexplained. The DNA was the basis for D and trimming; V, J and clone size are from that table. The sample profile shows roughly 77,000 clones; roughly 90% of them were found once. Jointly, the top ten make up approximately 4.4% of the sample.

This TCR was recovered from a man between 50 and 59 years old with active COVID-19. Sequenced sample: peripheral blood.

This receptor carries the CDR3 CASSIAPGTGHYNEQFF. The DNA sequence reads TGTGCCAGTAGTATAGCCCCCGGGACAGGGCACTACAATGAGCAGTTCTTC. The chain uses TRBV19 and TRBJ2-1, and 9 junction bases match TRBD1. The CDR3 starts with the cysteine, ends with the phenylalanine, and has 17 residues. The read is trimmed to its CDR3 DNA, 51 bases read in frame from base 1. Trimmed from V: 1 base; trimmed from J: 3 bases; junction bases lacking a gene match: 7. Looking up the germline V gene (reference sequence) yields CDR1 LNHDA and CDR2 SQIVND.